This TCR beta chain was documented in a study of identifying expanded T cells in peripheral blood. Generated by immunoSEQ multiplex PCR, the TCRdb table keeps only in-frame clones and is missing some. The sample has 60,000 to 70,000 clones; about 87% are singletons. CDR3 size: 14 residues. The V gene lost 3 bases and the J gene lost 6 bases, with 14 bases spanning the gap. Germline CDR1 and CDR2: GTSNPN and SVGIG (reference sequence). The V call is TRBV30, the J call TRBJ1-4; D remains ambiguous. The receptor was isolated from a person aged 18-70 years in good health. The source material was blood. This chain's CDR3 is CAWRPLGRDEKLFF. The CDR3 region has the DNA TGTGCCTGGAGACCTCTCGGGCGGGATGAAAAACTGTTTTTT.